Each of the 16 T cell receptor beta chains below was sequenced from the same sample in a study of cytomegalovirus exposure and HLA in healthy donors. PCR employed 60 Vbeta and 13 Jbeta primers. Clones were read by immunoSEQ multiplex PCR, and TCRdb kept only the in-frame ones, dropping some. The data contain roughly 160,000 clones, around 82% of them singletons. Sequenced input: PBMCs. Every receptor here comes from a man younger than 40 in good health and CMV-seronegative.

The chain has TRBV27 and TRBJ1-5; 8 nucleotides agree with TRBD1. Germline V gene data show CDR1 as MNHEY and CDR2 as SMNVEV (reference sequence). J was trimmed by 2 bases and V by 5 bases; bases with no gene match: 5. CDR3 size: 15 residues. The CDR3 DNA sequence: TGTGCCAGCAGTCCAGGGGGCTGGGGCAATCAGCCCCAGCATTTT. Its translation: CASSPGGWGNQPQHF.

This sequence joins TRBV27 and TRBJ2-3, with D possibly TRBD1 on 6 matching bases. The J call may be wrong; the DNA end is better matched by TRBJ1-5. The germline gives CDR1 MNHEY, CDR2 SMNVEV (reference sequence). The CDR3 has 16 residues. The CDR3 region has the DNA TGTGCCAGCAGTCTGGGACAACCTTGGAGCACAGATACGCAGCATTTT. The encoded protein is CASSLGQPWSTDTQHF.

This sequence joins TRBV6-1 and TRBJ1-2; no clear D. Trimming left V 5 bases short and J 2 bases short, with 12 bases between. This CDR3 comprises 14 residues. CDR1 and CDR2 from the germline V gene are MNHNS and SASEGT. The CDR3 DNA reads TGTGCCAGCAGTCAAACAGAGAACAACTATGGCTACACCTTC. Amino acid sequence: CASSQTENNYGYTF.

The rearrangement uses TRBV4-1 and TRBJ2-3; no clear D gene. The CDR3 runs 13 residues. V was pared by 1 base and J by 5 bases, with 7 bases between. From germline, CDR1 is MGHRA and CDR2 YSYEKL. This CDR3 reads CASSQGPLDTQYF. Here the CDR3 DNA reads TGCGCCAGCAGCCAAGGGCCATTAGATACGCAGTATTTT.

This CDR3 is CATEKQGAYEQYF. In DNA form, the CDR3 reads TGTGCCACTGAGAAACAGGGGGCCTACGAGCAGTACTTC. This chain uses TRBV7-9 with TRBJ2-7, with 8 bases fitting TRBD1. Germline assignment: CDR1 SEHNR and CDR2 FQNEAQ (reference sequence). The CDR3 loop spans 13 amino acids. With 10 bases clipped from V and 2 bases from J, the junction kept 7 bases outside the gene matches.

The chain uses TRBV19 and TRBJ2-5; 11 bases fit TRBD2. The V gene's germline CDR1 is LNHDA and CDR2 SQIVND (reference sequence). V dropped 1 base and J dropped 4; count of bases not matched to a gene: 5. The CDR3 runs 16 residues. The CDR3 DNA follows: TGTGCCAGTAGTATAGGGCTAGCGGGAGGAGGAGAGACCCAGTACTTC. It codes for CASSIGLAGGGETQYF.

This chain links TRBV28 with TRBJ2-7; 7 positions agree with TRBD1. The CDR3 has 13 residues. Losses at the gene ends were 3 bases for V and 2 bases for J; bases not matched to a gene: 1. Per germline, CDR1 MDHEN and CDR2 SYDVKM. CDR3 sequence reads: CASSLTGTYEQYF. The CDR3 nucleotides read TGTGCCAGCAGTTTGACAGGGACCTACGAGCAGTACTTC.

In its sample, this clone was seen a few times. The genes are TRBV7-6 and TRBJ2-7; D not resolved. V lost 1 base and J 7 bases, leaving 11 bases between the germline ends. This CDR3 region has 13 residues. Per germline, CDR1 SGHVS and CDR2 FNYEAQ. The DNA for the CDR3 is TGTGCCAGCAGCTTAGAGAGGTCCGCAGAGCAGTACTTC. Protein sequence: CASSLERSAEQYF.

The chain is built from TRBV5-1 and TRBJ1-3; 8 bases agree with TRBD1. V shed 0 bases, J shed 6 bases, and the junction held 5 bases outside the gene matches. CDR1 and CDR2 (germline): SGHRS, YFSETQ. CDR3 size: 15 residues. The CDR3 nucleotides are TGCGCCAGCAGCTTGGGCCCAGGGGGCATAAACACCATATATTTT. Protein product: CASSLGPGGINTIYF.

The V gene is TRBV1, the J gene TRBJ1-1; whether TRBD1, the table's D call, matches the DNA was not checked. TRBV1 is listed as a pseudogene. CDR3 length: 16 amino acids. The CDR3 loop is CTSSQDQPGSDTEAFF. For the CDR3, the DNA is TGCACCAGCAGCCAAGATCAGCCAGGGTCCGACACTGAAGCTTTCTTT.

CDR3 sequence (DNA): TGTGCCAGAGGGGAGGGGGGATATGGCTACACCTTC. Encoded protein: CARGEGGYGYTF. This chain joins TRBV6-5 and TRBJ1-2, with D tentatively TRBD1 (6 bases). Looked up from germline, CDR1 is MNHEY and CDR2 is SVGAGI. The V gene lost 9 bases and the J gene lost 5 bases, with 13 bases spanning the gap. The CDR3 covers 12 residues.

V is TRBV6-5 and J is TRBJ2-5; D gene uncertain. V lost 6 bases, J lost 3 bases, and 14 bases lay in between. CDR3 length equals 14 residues. Per germline, CDR1 MNHEY and CDR2 SVGAGI. As DNA, the CDR3 is TGTGCCAGCAGCCCCGACACTCGAAAAGAGACCCAGTACTTC. Translating gives CASSPDTRKETQYF.

The DNA for the CDR3 is TGTGCCAGCAGCACCAGGACAGGGGCTGGCTATAATTCACCCCTCCACTTT. Translation: CASSTRTGAGYNSPLHF. This sequence joins TRBV5-6 and TRBJ1-6, with TRBD1 identical over 9 bases. CDR3 length: 17 amino acids. Germline CDR1 reads SGHDT; CDR2 reads YYEEEE. The ends lost 4 bases at V and 3 bases at J; junction bases unmatched: 8.

Only a few counts were recorded for this clone. This CDR3 reads CASSPGQFEKLFF. The CDR3 DNA sequence: TGTGCCAGCAGCCCTGGACAGTTTGAAAAACTGTTTTTT. This chain joins TRBV2 and TRBJ1-4; possible D gene TRBD1, 6 bases. CDR3 size: 13 residues. Germline V gene sequence: CDR1 SNHLY, CDR2 FYNNEI. The V and J ends lost 6 bases and 7 bases respectively, with 12 bases between them. Supplemented by reference TRBV2 and TRBJ1-4, the full variable domain reads EPEVTQTPSHQVTQMGQEVILRCVPISNHLYFYWYRQILGQKVEFLVSFYNNEISEKSEIFDDQFSVERPDGSNFTLKIRSTKLEDSAMYFCASSPGQFEKLFFGSGTQLSVL.

On this clone: Distinct nucleotide sequences in the sample also encode this CDR3. The rearrangement uses TRBV2 and TRBJ2-7, with unresolved D. CDR1 and CDR2 from the germline V gene are SNHLY and FYNNEI. V was clipped by 9 bases and J by 4 bases, with 22 bases between them. CDR3 length: 15 amino acids. The DNA for the CDR3 is TGTGCCAGTTCTAGAGACTCCAGTCCAATATACGAGCAGTACTTC. Amino acids: CASSRDSSPIYEQYF. The full variable domain, with the rest looked up from reference TRBV2 and TRBJ2-7, is EPEVTQTPSHQVTQMGQEVILRCVPISNHLYFYWYRQILGQKVEFLVSFYNNEISEKSEIFDDQFSVERPDGSNFTLKIRSTKLEDSAMYFCASSRDSSPIYEQYFGPGTRLTVT.

The chain uses TRBV11-2 and TRBJ1-4; D remains unclear. This CDR3 has 14 amino acids. CDR1 is SGHAT, CDR2 FQNNGV, per germline. V was pared by 3 bases and J by 7 bases, with 12 bases between. DNA of the CDR3: TGTGCCAGCAGCTTGGCGGCGTCCGGTGAAAAACTGTTTTTT. This sequence encodes CASSLAASGEKLFF. Complete variable domain (other parts from reference TRBV11-2 and TRBJ1-4): EAGVAQSPRYKIIEKRQSVAFWCNPISGHATLYWYQQILGQGPKLLIQFQNNGVVDDSQLPKDRFSAERLKGVDSTLKIQPAKLEDSAVYLCASSLAASGEKLFFGSGTQLSVL.